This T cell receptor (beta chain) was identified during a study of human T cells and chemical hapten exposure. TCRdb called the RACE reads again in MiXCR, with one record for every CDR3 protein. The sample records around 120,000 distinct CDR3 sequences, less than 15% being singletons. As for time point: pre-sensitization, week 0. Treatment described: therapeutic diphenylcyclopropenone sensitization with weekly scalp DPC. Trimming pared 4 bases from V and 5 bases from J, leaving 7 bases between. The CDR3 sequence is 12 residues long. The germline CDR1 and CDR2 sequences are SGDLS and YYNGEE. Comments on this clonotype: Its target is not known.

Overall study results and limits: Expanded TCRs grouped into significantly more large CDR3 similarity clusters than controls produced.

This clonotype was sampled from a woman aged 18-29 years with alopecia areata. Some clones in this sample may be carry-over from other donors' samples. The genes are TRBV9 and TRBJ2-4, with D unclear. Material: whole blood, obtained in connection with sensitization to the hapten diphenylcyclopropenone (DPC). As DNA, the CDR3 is TGTGCCAGCAGCAAATACGAAAACATTCAGTACTTC. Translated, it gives CASSKYENIQYF.